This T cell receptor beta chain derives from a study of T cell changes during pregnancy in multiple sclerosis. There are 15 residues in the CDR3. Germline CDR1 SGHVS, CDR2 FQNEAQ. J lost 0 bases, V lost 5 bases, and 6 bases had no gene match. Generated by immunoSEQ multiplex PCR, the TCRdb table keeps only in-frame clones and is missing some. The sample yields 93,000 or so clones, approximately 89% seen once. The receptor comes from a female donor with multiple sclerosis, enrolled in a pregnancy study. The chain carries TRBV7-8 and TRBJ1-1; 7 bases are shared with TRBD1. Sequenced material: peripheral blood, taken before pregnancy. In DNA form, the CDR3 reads TGTGCCAGCAGCAACTCCAGGGGGATGAACACTGAAGCTTTCTTT. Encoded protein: CASSNSRGMNTEAFF.